One sample yielded the 26 T cell receptor beta chains listed below, sequenced in a study of shared clonotypes between healthy human individuals. TCRdb's copy holds only in-frame clones and misses some; the assay was immunoSEQ multiplex PCR. Of hundreds of thousands of clones in the sample, 74% are singletons; the top ten hold around 1.6%. The sequencing sample was made of memory CD4+ T cells sorted from blood. Indicated subset: CD45RA-negative fraction. The receptor source for this set is a woman under 40 in good health.

The chain employs TRBV5-1 and TRBJ1-2, with TRBD1 matching over 8 bases. Germline CDR1 reads SGHRS; CDR2 reads YFSETQ. After removal of 4 bases from V and 5 bases from J, the junction contained 7 bases not matched to a gene. The CDR3 sequence is 14 residues long. In DNA, the CDR3 is TGCGCCAGCAGCCCCTTTGACAGGGGATATGGCTACACCTTC. This codes for CASSPFDRGYGYTF.

The chain combines TRBV28 with TRBJ1-5; 7 nucleotides line up with TRBD1. The junction had 9 bases not matched to a gene; V was cut back by 5 bases and J by 8 bases. CDR1 MDHEN and CDR2 SYDVKM come from the germline V gene. This CDR3 has 14 amino acids. This CDR3 reads CASSPRQGLKPQHF. The CDR3 DNA sequence: TGTGCCAGCAGTCCAAGACAGGGATTGAAGCCCCAGCATTTT.

The rearrangement joins TRBV4-2 to TRBJ1-3; no firm D call. V lost 5 bases to trimming and J lost 8 bases, with 10 bases between them. This CDR3 region has 12 residues. Germline lookup yields CDR1 LGHNA and CDR2 YNFKEQ. CDR3: CASSSTGDTIYF. The CDR3 bases are TGTGCCAGCAGCTCTACCGGGGACACCATATATTTT.

This clone was detected only a few times. This sequence joins TRBV6-5 and TRBJ2-5; perhaps TRBD1 as D (6 bases). Per germline, CDR1 MNHEY and CDR2 SVGAGI. The germline V and J ends were trimmed by 6 bases and 5 bases, with 13 bases remaining between them. The CDR3 covers 13 residues. CDR3 nucleotide sequence: TGTGCCAGCAGCCGGAACAGGGTGGAGACCCAGTACTTC. Protein sequence: CASSRNRVETQYF.

V usage is TRBV28 and J usage is TRBJ2-3, with 7 nucleotides matching TRBD2. V dropped 4 bases and J dropped 3; count of bases not matched to a gene: 13. Germline-derived CDR1 and CDR2 are MDHEN and SYDVKM. The CDR3 spans 17 residues. The CDR3 loop reads CASSSLLTSVLTDTQYF. The CDR3 DNA reads TGTGCCAGCAGTTCCCTCCTCACTAGCGTACTAACAGATACGCAGTATTTT. Combining the CDR3 with reference TRBV28 and TRBJ2-3 gives the whole variable domain DVKVTQSSRYLVKRTGEKVFLECVQDMDHENMFWYRQDPGLGLRLIYFSYDVKMKEKGDIPEGYSVSREKKERFSLILESASTNQTSMYLCASSSLLTSVLTDTQYFGPGTRLTVL.

This rearrangement joins TRBV15 to TRBJ2-2; unclear D gene. CDR3 length: 13 amino acids. Germline V CDR1 and CDR2: LNHNV, YYDKDF (reference sequence). V lost 3 bases and J lost 3, with 5 bases in between. The chain's CDR3 is CATSSPDTGELFF. The CDR3 DNA sequence: TGTGCCACCAGCAGTCCGGACACCGGGGAGCTGTTTTTT. Based on the CDR3 plus reference TRBV15 and TRBJ2-2, the full variable domain is DAMVIQNPRYQVTQFGKPVTLSCSQTLNHNVMYWYQQKSSQAPKLLFHYYDKDFNNEADTPDNFQSRRPNTSFCFLDIRSPGLGDTAMYLCATSSPDTGELFFGEGSRLTVL.

This sequence joins TRBV2 and TRBJ2-7; weak D call: TRBD1 (5 bases). The V gene lost 6 bases and the J gene lost 3 bases, with 9 bases spanning the gap. Germline V gene sequence: CDR1 SNHLY, CDR2 FYNNEI. The CDR3 sequence is 12 residues long. CDR3: CASRTGIYEQYF. The DNA for the CDR3 is TGTGCCAGCAGAACAGGAATCTACGAGCAGTACTTC.

CDR3 region: CASSIGAKTGYTGELFF. The CDR3 coding sequence is TGTGCCAGTAGTATCGGAGCCAAAACAGGTTACACCGGGGAGCTGTTTTTT. The chain is built from TRBV19 and TRBJ2-2; a possible D gene is TRBD1 (5 bases). The germline V gene has CDR1 LNHDA and CDR2 SQIVND (reference sequence). Between the trimmed V and J ends, which lost 3 bases and 3 bases, there was a span of 17 bases. The CDR3 is 17 residues long.

This clone was seen more than once but under ten times. The CDR3, as DNA: TGTGCCAGCAGCCCGAACTGGCGGGGAAACAATGAGCAGTTCTTC. Amino acid sequence: CASSPNWRGNNEQFF. The genes are TRBV11-3 and TRBJ2-1, with TRBD2 as a possible D gene (6 bases). V lost 5 bases to trimming and J lost 5 bases, with 16 bases between them. CDR1 and CDR2 from the germline V gene are SGHNT and YENEEA. The CDR3 sequence is 15 residues long.

The rearrangement uses TRBV5-5 and TRBJ2-1; TRBD2 matches at 7 bases. V dropped 5 bases and J dropped 0; count of bases not matched to a gene: 8. The CDR3 runs to 16 residues. Germline CDR1 SGHKS, CDR2 YYEKEE (reference sequence). The CDR3 region is CASRSERGSSYNEQFF. The CDR3 DNA sequence: TGTGCCAGCAGGTCTGAGCGGGGCAGCTCCTACAATGAGCAGTTCTTC.

In DNA form, the CDR3 reads TGTGCCAGCAGCTCATCCCTACGGACACATTTTGGCTACACCTTC. It yields the protein CASSSSLRTHFGYTF. The chain has TRBV7-8 and TRBJ1-2; D possibly corresponds to TRBD1 (5 bases). CDR1 and CDR2 from the germline V gene are SGHVS and FQNEAQ. V gave up 4 bases and J gave up 7 bases, with 19 bases separating them. CDR3 size: 15 residues.

The CDR3, as DNA: TGCGCCAGCAGCGCCAGGGTGGGGGGAACTGAAGCTTTCTTT. This encodes CASSARVGGTEAFF. The gene calls are TRBV5-1 and TRBJ1-1; D is possibly TRBD1 (5 bases). CDR1 and CDR2 (germline): SGHRS, YFSETQ. The ends were cut back, 4 bases at V and 5 bases at J, with 15 bases in the middle. The CDR3 length is 14 residues. The variable domain in full, completed from reference TRBV5-1 and TRBJ1-1, reads KAGVTQTPRYLIKTRGQQVTLSCSPISGHRSVSWYQQTPGQGLQFLFEYFSETQRNKGNFPGRFSGRQFSNSRSEMNVSTLELGDSALYLCASSARVGGTEAFFGQGTRLTVV.

V usage is TRBV19 and J usage is TRBJ1-4; D ambiguous. The CDR3 covers 14 residues. Trimming took off 4 bases at V and 0 bases at J, with 6 bases between the two ends. Germline values: CDR1 LNHDA, CDR2 SQIVND (reference sequence). The CDR3 DNA is TGTGCCAGTAGTAAACCAACAACTAATGAAAAACTGTTTTTT. It translates to CASSKPTTNEKLFF. Combining the CDR3 with reference TRBV19 and TRBJ1-4 gives the whole variable domain DGGITQSPKYLFRKEGQNVTLSCEQNLNHDAMYWYRQDPGQGLRLIYYSQIVNDFQKGDIAEGYSVSREKKESFPLTVTSAQKNPTAFYLCASSKPTTNEKLFFGSGTQLSVL.

V gene TRBV10-3 combines with J gene TRBJ1-1, with TRBD1 identical over 9 bases. Per the germline V gene, CDR1 is ENHRY and CDR2 is SYGVKD. This CDR3 is built from 13 residues. Trimming at V came to 3 bases and at J to 11 bases, leaving 7 bases not matched to a gene. CDR3 amino acids: CAISDLQGAAAFF. CDR3 bases: TGTGCCATCAGTGACCTACAGGGGGCGGCGGCTTTCTTT.

CDR3 in DNA: TGTGCCAGCAGCCCCCGGGACAACTCCTACGAGCAGTACTTC. Amino acid sequence: CASSPRDNSYEQYF. This sequence joins TRBV13 and TRBJ2-7; tentative D call: TRBD1 (6 bases). The CDR3 runs to 14 residues. V lost 5 bases, J lost 0 bases, and 11 bases lay in between. Germline CDR1 is PRHDT and CDR2 is FYEKMQ (reference sequence).

The CDR3 DNA reads as TGCAGCGTTGTGCGGCCAAACCCTTCCTACGAGCAGTACTTC. It encodes CSVVRPNPSYEQYF. The chain joins TRBV29-1 to TRBJ2-7; D gene ambiguous. CDR3 length: 14 residues. The V end lost 4 bases, the J end lost 1 base, and 14 bases lay between the germline ends. Germline CDR1 SQVTM, CDR2 ANQGSEA.

The gene calls are TRBV25-1 and TRBJ1-4; 8 bases align to TRBD1. The germline V gene encodes CDR1 MGHDK and CDR2 SYGVNS. After removal of 10 bases from V and 6 bases from J, the junction contained 7 bases not matched to a gene. The CDR3 runs 13 residues. CDR3 sequence: CATSDRVYEKLFF. Written as DNA, the CDR3 is TGTGCCACCTCGGACAGGGTTTATGAAAAACTGTTTTTT.

The chain combines TRBV27 with TRBJ2-7, with 13 bases identical to TRBD2. Germline trimming cut 5 bases from V and 0 bases from J; bases unmatched to any gene: 4. The germline gives CDR1 MNHEY, CDR2 SMNVEV (reference sequence). This CDR3 comprises 16 residues. The CDR3 sequence: CASSTRTSGSSYEQYF. As DNA, the CDR3 is TGTGCCAGCAGTACACGGACTAGCGGGAGCTCCTACGAGCAGTACTTC.

This chain connects TRBV27 to TRBJ2-2; 8 bases are a match to TRBD2. V dropped 6 bases and J dropped 5; count of bases not matched to a gene: 11. Germline CDR1 is MNHEY and CDR2 is SMNVEV (reference sequence). The CDR3 loop spans 16 amino acids. The CDR3, as DNA: TGTGCCAGCAGCCGTCCGCTAGCGGGCGCTACCGGGGAGCTGTTTTTT. Amino acid sequence: CASSRPLAGATGELFF.

J is TRBJ2-1 and V is TRBV7-2, with D uncertain. Trimming left V 5 bases short and J 0 bases short, with 23 bases between. This CDR3 contains 19 residues. The germline gives CDR1 SGHTA, CDR2 FQGNSA. The CDR3 protein is CASSLPTRTSLPSYNEQFF. CDR3 DNA: TGTGCCAGCAGCCTACCAACCCGGACCTCCTTACCCTCCTACAATGAGCAGTTCTTC.

The CDR3 protein is CASSQNLGQGHTEAFF. The CDR3 nucleotides read TGTGCCAGCAGCCAAAACCTGGGACAGGGGCACACTGAAGCTTTCTTT. The V call is TRBV4-2, the J call TRBJ1-1; TRBD1 aligns across 10 bases. The CDR3 runs 16 residues. With 2 bases clipped from V and 3 bases from J, the junction kept 6 bases outside the gene matches. The germline gives CDR1 LGHNA, CDR2 YNFKEQ.

CDR3 bases: TGTGCCAGCAGTGAAAGGTCAGGGAGGCATCAGCCCCAGCATTTT. It encodes CASSERSGRHQPQHF. This sequence joins TRBV2 and TRBJ1-5, with TRBD1 as a possible D gene (5 bases). The CDR3 spans 15 residues. Germline V gene lookup returns CDR1 SNHLY and CDR2 FYNNEI. V was trimmed by 2 bases and J by 5 bases, leaving 13 bases between them.

This chain connects TRBV2 to TRBJ1-5; D remains ambiguous. The germline V gene has CDR1 SNHLY and CDR2 FYNNEI. Trimming cost V 4 bases and J 12 bases, with 10 bases left between them. The CDR3 sequence is 11 residues long. Here the CDR3 DNA reads TGTGCCAGCAGTGGGGAGGGAGACCAGCATTTT. Its translation is CASSGEGDQHF.

This chain links TRBV18 with TRBJ1-2; possibly TRBD1 for D (6 bases). The CDR3 covers 15 residues. CDR1 is KGHSH and CDR2 is LQKENI in the germline V gene. Trimming stripped 3 bases from V and 5 bases from J, with 16 bases between. Written as DNA, the CDR3 is TGTGCCAGCTCACCTCCGTCGGGGGCGGGGTATGGCTACACCTTC. It codes for CASSPPSGAGYGYTF. The full variable domain, its missing parts supplied by reference TRBV18 and TRBJ1-2, is NAGVMQNPRHLVRRRGQEARLRCSPMKGHSHVYWYRQLPEEGLKFMVYLQKENIIDESGMPKERFSAEFPKEGPSILRIQQVVRGDSAAYFCASSPPSGAGYGYTFGSGTRLTVV.

Here the CDR3 DNA reads TGTGCCAGCAGTCGAGCAGGGCAAGGCTACACCTTC. As protein: CASSRAGQGYTF. The V gene is TRBV25-1, the J gene TRBJ1-2; a weak D match, TRBD1 (5 bases). The V gene lost 5 bases and the J gene lost 8 bases, with 12 bases spanning the gap. This CDR3 is built from 12 residues. The germline V gene has CDR1 MGHDK and CDR2 SYGVNS.

This clone was recorded only once. This sequence joins TRBV6-6 and TRBJ1-4; 9 bases are a match to TRBD1. Losses at the gene ends were 4 bases for V and 2 bases for J; bases not matched to a gene: 5. Germline assignment: CDR1 MNHNY and CDR2 SVGAGI (reference sequence). The CDR3 loop spans 16 amino acids. The CDR3 loop is CASSFSGTGTNEKLFF. The CDR3 DNA sequence: TGTGCCAGCAGTTTCTCCGGGACAGGGACTAATGAAAAACTGTTTTTT.